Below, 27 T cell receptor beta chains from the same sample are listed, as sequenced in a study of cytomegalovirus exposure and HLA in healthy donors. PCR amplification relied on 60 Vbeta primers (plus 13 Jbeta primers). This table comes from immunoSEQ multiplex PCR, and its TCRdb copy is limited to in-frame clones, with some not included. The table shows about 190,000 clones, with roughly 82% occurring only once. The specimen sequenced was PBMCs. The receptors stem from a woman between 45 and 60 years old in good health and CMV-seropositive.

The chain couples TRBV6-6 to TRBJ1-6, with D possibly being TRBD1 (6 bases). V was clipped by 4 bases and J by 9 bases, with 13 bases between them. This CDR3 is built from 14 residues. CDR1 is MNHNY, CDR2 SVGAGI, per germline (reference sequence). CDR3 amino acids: CASSFRDTLSPLHF. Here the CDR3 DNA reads TGTGCCAGCAGTTTCCGGGACACCCTTTCACCCCTCCACTTT.

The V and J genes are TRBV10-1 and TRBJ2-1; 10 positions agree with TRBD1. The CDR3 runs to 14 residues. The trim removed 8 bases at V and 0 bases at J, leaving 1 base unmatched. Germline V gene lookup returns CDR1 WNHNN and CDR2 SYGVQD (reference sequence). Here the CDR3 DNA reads TGCGCCAGCGGACAGGGGGGCTCCTACAATGAGCAGTTCTTC. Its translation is CASGQGGSYNEQFF.

CDR3 nucleotide sequence: TGTGCCAGCAGACTTGGACAGGGTACAGATACGCAGTATTTT. Its protein is CASRLGQGTDTQYF. The chain joins TRBV6-5 to TRBJ2-3; 8 bases line up with TRBD1. With 6 bases clipped from V and 3 bases from J, the junction kept 5 bases outside the gene matches. CDR3 length equals 14 residues. Germline values: CDR1 MNHEY, CDR2 SVGAGI.

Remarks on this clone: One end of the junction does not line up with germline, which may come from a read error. The DNA for the CDR3 is TGTTCCAGCACCTCCTCCTCCTCTGGAAACACCATATATTTT. Protein sequence: CSSTSSSSGNTIYF. The J gene is TRBJ1-3, the V gene TRBV7-9; no clear D gene. CDR3 size: 14 residues. Looked up from germline, CDR1 is SEHNR and CDR2 is FQNEAQ (reference sequence).

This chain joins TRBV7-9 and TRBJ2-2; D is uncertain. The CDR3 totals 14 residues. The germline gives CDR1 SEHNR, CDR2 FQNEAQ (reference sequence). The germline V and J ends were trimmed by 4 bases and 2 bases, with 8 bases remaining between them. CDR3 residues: CASSSPFNTGELFF. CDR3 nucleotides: TGTGCCAGCAGCTCCCCATTTAACACCGGGGAGCTGTTTTTT.

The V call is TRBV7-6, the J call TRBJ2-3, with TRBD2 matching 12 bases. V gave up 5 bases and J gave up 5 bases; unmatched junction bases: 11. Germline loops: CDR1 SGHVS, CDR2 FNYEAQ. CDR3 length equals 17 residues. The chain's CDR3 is CASSQSLAGGPKDTQYF. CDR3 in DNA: TGTGCCAGCAGCCAAAGCCTAGCGGGGGGGCCTAAAGATACGCAGTATTTT.

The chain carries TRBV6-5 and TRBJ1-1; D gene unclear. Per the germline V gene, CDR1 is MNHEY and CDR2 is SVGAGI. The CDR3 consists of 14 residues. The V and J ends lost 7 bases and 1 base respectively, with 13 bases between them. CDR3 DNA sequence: TGTGCCAGCACTGTGACGGAGACGAACACTGAAGCTTTCTTT. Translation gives CASTVTETNTEAFF.

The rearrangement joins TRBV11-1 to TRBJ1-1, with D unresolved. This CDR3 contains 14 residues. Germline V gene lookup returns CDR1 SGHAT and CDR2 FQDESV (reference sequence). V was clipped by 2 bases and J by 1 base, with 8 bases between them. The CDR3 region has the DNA TGTGCCAGCAGCTTACGGGAGGGGAACACTGAAGCTTTCTTT. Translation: CASSLREGNTEAFF.

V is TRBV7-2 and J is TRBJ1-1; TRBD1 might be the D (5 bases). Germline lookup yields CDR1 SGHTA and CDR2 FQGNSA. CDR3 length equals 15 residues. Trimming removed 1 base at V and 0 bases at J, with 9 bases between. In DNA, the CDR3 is TGTGCCAGCAGCTTAGGGACACCCATGAACACTGAAGCTTTCTTT. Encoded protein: CASSLGTPMNTEAFF.

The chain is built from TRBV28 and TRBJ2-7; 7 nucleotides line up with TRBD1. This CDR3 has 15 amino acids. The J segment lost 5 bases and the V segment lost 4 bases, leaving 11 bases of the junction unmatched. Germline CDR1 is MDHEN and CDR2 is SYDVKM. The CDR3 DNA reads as TGTGCCAGCAGTTCCCCTTCCCGACAGGGCAACGAGCAGTACTTC. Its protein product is CASSSPSRQGNEQYF.

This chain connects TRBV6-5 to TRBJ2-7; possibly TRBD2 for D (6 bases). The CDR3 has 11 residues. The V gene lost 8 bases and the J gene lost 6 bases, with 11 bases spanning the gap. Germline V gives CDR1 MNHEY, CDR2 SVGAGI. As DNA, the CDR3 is TGTGCCAGCCGGGACGGGGGCGAGCAGTACTTC. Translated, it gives CASRDGGEQYF.

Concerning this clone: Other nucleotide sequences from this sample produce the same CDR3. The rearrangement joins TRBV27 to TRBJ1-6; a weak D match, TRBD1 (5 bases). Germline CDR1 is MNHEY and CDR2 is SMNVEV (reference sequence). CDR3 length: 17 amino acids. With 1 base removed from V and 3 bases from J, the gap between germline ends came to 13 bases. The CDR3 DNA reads TGTGCCAGCAGTTTATTGGAGGGGACGGGCTATAATTCACCCCTCCACTTT. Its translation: CASSLLEGTGYNSPLHF.

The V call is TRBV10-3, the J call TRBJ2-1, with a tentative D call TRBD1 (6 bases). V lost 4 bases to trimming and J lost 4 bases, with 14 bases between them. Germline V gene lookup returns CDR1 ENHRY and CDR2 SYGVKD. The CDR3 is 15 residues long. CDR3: CAISVSPGDYNEQFF. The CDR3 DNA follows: TGTGCCATCAGTGTGTCTCCAGGGGATTACAATGAGCAGTTCTTC.

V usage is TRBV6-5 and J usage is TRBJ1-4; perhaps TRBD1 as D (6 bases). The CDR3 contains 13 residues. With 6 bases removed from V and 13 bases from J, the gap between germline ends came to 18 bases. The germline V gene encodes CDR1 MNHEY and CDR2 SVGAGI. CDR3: CASSPGAGQRLFF. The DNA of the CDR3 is TGTGCCAGCAGCCCCGGGGCAGGACAGAGACTGTTTTTT.

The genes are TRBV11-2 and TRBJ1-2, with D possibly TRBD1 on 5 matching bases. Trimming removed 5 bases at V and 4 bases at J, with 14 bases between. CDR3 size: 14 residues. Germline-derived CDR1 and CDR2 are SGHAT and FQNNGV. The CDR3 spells CASSADSYVYGYTF. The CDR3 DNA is TGTGCCAGCAGCGCCGACAGTTACGTCTATGGCTACACCTTC.

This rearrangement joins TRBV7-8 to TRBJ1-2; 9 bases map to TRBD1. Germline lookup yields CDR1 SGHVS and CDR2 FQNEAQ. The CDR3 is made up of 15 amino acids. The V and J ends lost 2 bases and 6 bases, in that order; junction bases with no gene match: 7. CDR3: CASSLPTGQGDGYTF. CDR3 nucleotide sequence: TGTGCCAGCAGCTTACCGACGGGACAGGGTGATGGCTACACCTTC.

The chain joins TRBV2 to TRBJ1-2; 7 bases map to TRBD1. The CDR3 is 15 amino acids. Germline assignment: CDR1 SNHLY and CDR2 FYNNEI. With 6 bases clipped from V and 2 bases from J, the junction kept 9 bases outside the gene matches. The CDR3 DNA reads TGTGCCAGCAGAGCCAACCGGGACAGCAACTATGGCTACACCTTC. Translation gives CASRANRDSNYGYTF.

CDR3 coding DNA: TGTGCCAGCAGCCCCTCTAGCGGGGGTAGGGTGCAGTTCTTC. It specifies CASSPSSGGRVQFF. The chain is built from TRBV11-2 and TRBJ2-1, with 10 bases matching TRBD2. The CDR3 is 14 amino acids. V was clipped by 5 bases and J by 12 bases; unmatched bases: 10. Germline CDR1 and CDR2: SGHAT and FQNNGV.

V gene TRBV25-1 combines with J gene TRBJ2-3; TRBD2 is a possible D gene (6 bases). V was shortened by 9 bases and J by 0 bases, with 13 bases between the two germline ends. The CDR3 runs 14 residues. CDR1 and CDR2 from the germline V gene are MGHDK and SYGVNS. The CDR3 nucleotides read TGTGCCAGGGGAGGACCGATAAGCACAGATACGCAGTATTTT. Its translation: CARGGPISTDTQYF.

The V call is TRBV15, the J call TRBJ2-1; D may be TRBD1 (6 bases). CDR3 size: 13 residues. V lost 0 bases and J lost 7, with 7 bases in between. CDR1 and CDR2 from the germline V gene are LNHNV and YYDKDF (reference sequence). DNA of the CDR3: TGTGCCACCAGCAGAGACAGGGGAAATGAGCAGTTCTTC. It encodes CATSRDRGNEQFF.

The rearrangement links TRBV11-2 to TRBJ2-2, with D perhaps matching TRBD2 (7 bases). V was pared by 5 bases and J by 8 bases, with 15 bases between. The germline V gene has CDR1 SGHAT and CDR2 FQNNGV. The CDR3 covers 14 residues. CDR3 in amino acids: CASSVGGTTGELFF. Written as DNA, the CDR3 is TGTGCCAGCAGCGTAGGGGGGACTACTGGGGAGCTGTTTTTT. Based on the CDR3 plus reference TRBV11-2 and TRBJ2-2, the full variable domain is EAGVAQSPRYKIIEKRQSVAFWCNPISGHATLYWYQQILGQGPKLLIQFQNNGVVDDSQLPKDRFSAERLKGVDSTLKIQPAKLEDSAVYLCASSVGGTTGELFFGEGSRLTVL.

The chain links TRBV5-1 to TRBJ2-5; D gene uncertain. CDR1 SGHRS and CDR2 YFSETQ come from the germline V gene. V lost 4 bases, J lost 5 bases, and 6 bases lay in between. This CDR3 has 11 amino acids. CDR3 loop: CASSQDETQYF. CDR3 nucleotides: TGCGCCAGCAGCCAGGATGAGACCCAGTACTTC.

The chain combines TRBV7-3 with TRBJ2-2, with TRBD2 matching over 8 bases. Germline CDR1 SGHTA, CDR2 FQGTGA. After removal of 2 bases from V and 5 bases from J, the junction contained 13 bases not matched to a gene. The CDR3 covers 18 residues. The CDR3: CASSLLSGGNRGTGELFF. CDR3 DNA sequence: TGTGCCAGCAGCTTACTAAGCGGGGGAAATCGAGGGACCGGGGAGCTGTTTTTT.

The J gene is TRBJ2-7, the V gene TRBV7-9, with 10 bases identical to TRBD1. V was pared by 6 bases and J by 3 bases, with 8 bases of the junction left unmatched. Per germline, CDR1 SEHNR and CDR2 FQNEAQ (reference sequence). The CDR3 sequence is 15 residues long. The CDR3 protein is CASRPTGTGDYEQYF. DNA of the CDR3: TGTGCCAGCAGGCCCACCGGGACAGGGGACTACGAGCAGTACTTC.

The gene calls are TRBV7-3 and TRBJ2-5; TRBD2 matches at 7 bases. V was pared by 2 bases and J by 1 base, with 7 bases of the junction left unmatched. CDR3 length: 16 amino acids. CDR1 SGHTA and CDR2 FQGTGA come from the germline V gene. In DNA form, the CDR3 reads TGTGCCAGCAGCTTAGGGTTGCGGGGGACCCAAGAGACCCAGTACTTC. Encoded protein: CASSLGLRGTQETQYF.

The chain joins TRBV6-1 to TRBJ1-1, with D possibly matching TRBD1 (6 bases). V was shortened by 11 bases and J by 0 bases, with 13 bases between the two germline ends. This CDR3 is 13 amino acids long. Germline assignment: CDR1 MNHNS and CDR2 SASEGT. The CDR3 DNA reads TGTGCCCGAAAACAGGGAATGAACACTGAAGCTTTCTTT. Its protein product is CARKQGMNTEAFF.

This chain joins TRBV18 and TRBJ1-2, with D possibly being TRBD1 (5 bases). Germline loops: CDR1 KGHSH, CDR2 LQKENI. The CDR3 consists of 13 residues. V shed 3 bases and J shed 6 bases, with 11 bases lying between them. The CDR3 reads CASSPSGNHGYTF. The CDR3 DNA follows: TGTGCCAGCTCACCGTCAGGGAACCATGGCTACACCTTC.